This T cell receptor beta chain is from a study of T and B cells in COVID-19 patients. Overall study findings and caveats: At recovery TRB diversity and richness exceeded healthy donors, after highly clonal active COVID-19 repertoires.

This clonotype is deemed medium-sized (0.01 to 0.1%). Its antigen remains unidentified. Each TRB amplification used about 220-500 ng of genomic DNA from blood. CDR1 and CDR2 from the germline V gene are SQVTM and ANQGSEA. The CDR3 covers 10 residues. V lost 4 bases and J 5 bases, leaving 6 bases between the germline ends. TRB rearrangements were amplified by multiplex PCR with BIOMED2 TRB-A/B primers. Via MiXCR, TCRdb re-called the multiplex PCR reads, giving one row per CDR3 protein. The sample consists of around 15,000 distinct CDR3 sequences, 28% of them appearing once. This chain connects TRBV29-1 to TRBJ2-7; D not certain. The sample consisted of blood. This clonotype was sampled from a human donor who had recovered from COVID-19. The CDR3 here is CSVANHEQYF. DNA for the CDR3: TGCAGCGTTGCCAATCACGAGCAGTACTTC.